The TCR beta chain under discussion was sequenced for a study of cytomegalovirus exposure and HLA in healthy donors. Study-wide context: The Caucasian-associated ancestry cluster held 65% to 90% of 398 genotyped donors. Study-wide findings and caveats: As immune exposure information, only CMV serostatus was available.

A word on this clone: Its antigen is not known.

PCR involved 60 Vbeta and 13 Jbeta primers. Repertoires were generated with immunoSEQ multiplex PCR, while TCRdb's copy carries only in-frame clones and drops some. The sample includes 98,000 or so clones, nearly 80% of them seen just once. This clonotype originated in a man in his fifties or sixties in good health and CMV-seropositive. The specimen was PBMCs.

The CDR3: CASSLSRTSGINEQFF. CDR3 in DNA: TGTGCCAGCAGCTTATCACGGACTAGCGGGATCAATGAGCAGTTCTTC. The chain joins TRBV7-8 to TRBJ2-1, with 12 positions matching TRBD2. Trimming removed 2 bases from V and 6 bases from J; junction bases left unmatched: 5. CDR1 is SGHVS and CDR2 is FQNEAQ in the germline V gene. There are 16 residues in the CDR3.